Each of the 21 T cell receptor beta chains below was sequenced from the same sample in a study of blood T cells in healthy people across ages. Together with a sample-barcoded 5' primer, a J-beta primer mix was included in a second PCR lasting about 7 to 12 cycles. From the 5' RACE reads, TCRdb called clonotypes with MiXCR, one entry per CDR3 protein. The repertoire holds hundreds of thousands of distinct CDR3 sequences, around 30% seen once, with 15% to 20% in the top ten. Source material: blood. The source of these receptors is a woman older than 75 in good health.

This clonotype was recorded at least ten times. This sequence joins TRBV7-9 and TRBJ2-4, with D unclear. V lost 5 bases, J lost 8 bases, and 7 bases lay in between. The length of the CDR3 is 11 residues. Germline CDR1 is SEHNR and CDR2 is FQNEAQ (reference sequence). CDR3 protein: CASSPLDIQYF. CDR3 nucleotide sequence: TGTGCCAGCAGCCCACTGGACATTCAGTACTTC.

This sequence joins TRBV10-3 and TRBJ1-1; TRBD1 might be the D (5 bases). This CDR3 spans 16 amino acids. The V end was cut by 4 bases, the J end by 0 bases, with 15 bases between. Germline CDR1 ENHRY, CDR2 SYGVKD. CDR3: CAISVGRLGLNTEAFF. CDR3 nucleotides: TGTGCCATCAGTGTTGGACGGCTGGGGCTGAACACTGAAGCTTTCTTT.

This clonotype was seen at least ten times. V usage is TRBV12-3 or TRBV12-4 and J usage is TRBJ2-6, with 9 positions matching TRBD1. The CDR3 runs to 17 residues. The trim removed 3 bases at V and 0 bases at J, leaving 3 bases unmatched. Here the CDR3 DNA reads TGTGCCAGCAGTTTCGGGACAGGGTCCTCTGGGGCCAACGTCCTGACTTTC. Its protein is CASSFGTGSSGANVLTF.

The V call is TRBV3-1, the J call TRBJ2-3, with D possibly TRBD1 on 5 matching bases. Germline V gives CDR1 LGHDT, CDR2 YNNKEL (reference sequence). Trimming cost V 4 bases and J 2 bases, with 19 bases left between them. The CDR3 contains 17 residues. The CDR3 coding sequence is TGTGCCAGCAGCCGCCGCCTTACTTCGACAGACACAGATACGCAGTATTTT. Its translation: CASSRRLTSTDTDTQYF.

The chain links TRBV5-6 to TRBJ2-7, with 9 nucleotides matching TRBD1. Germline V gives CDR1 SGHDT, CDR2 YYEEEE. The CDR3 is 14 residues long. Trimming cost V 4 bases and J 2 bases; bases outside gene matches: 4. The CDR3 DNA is TGTGCCAGCAGCCGACGACAGGGGGCCTACGAGCAGTACTTC. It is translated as CASSRRQGAYEQYF.

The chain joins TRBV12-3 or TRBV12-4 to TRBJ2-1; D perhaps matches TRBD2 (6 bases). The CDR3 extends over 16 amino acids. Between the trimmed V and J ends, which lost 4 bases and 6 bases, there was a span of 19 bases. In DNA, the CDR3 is TGTGCCAGCAGTTGGGGCCCTCCGGGAGTTGGCAATGAGCAGTTCTTC. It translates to CASSWGPPGVGNEQFF.

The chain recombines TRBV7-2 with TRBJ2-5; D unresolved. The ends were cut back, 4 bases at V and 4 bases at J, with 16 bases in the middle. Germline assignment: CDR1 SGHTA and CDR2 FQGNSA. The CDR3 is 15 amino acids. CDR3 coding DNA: TGTGCCAGCAGCTCCCCGGTGGGCAGATCAGAGACCCAGTACTTC. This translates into CASSSPVGRSETQYF.

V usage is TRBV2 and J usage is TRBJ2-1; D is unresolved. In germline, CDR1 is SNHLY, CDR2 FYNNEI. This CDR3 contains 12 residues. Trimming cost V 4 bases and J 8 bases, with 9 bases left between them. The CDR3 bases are TGTGCCAGCAGTGGCGCGCCGGATGAGCAGTTCTTC. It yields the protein CASSGAPDEQFF.

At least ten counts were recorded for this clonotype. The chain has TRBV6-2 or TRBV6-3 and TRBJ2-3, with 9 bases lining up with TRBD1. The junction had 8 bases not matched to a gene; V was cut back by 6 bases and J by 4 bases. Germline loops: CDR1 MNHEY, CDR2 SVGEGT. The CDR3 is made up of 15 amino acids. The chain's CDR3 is CASSPTGGSSDTQYF. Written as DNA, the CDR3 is TGTGCCAGCAGCCCCACAGGGGGCTCGTCAGATACGCAGTATTTT.

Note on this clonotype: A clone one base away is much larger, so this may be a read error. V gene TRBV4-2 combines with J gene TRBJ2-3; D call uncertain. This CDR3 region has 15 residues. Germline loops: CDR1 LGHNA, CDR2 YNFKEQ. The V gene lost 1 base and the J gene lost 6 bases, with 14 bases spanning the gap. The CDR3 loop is CASSQGISFTDTQYF. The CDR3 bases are TGTGCCAGCAGCCAAGGTATAAGTTTTACGGATACGCAGTATTTT.

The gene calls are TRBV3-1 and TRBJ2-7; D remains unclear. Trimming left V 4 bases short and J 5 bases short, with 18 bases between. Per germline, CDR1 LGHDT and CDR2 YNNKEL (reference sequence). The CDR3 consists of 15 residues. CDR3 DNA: TGTGCCAGCAGCCCCCGCGCCACCCGCTTGAACGAGCAGTACTTC. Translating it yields CASSPRATRLNEQYF.

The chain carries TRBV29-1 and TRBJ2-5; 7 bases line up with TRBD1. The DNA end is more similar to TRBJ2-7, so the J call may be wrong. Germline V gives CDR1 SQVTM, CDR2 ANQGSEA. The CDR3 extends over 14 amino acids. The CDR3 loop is CSVEGTGRGYEQYF. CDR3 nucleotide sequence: TGCAGCGTTGAAGGGACAGGACGAGGATACGAGCAGTACTTC.

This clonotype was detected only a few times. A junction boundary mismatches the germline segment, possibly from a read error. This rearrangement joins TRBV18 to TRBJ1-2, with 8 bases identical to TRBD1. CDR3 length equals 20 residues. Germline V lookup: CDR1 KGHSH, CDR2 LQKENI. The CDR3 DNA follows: TGTGCCAGCTCACCAATTCGGATGGGCGCAGGGGGCGCGGGAAACTATGGCTACATCTTC. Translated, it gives CASSPIRMGAGGAGNYGYIF.

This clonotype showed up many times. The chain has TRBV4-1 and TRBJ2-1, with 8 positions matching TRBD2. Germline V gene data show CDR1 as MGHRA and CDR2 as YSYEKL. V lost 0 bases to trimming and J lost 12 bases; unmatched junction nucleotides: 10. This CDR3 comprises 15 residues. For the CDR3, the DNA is TGCGCCAGCAGCCAAGACCAAACCGGGACTAGGGTGCAGTTCTTC. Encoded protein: CASSQDQTGTRVQFF.

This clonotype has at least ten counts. CDR3 protein: CSARRLQGDEQYF. The CDR3, as DNA: TGCAGCGCGCGGAGGCTACAGGGTGACGAGCAGTACTTC. V is TRBV29-1 and J is TRBJ2-7; maybe TRBD1 (6 bases). The CDR3 is 13 amino acids. From germline, CDR1 is SQVTM and CDR2 ANQGSEA. V was trimmed by 7 bases and J by 5 bases, leaving 18 bases between them.

CDR3 nucleotides: TGTGCCAGCAGCCGCCCACTCAACGAGCAGTACTTC. The encoded protein is CASSRPLNEQYF. The chain employs TRBV3-1 and TRBJ2-7; D is undetermined. Trimming removed 4 bases from V and 5 bases from J, with 9 bases in between. The germline CDR1 and CDR2 sequences are LGHDT and YNNKEL (reference sequence). This CDR3 has 12 residues.

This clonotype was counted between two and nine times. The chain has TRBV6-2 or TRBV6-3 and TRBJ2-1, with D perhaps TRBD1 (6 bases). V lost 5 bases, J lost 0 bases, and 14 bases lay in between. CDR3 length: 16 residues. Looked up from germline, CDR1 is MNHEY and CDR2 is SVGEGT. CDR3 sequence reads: CASSPPGTYSYNEQFF. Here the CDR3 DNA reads TGTGCCAGCAGTCCCCCCGGGACATACTCCTACAATGAGCAGTTCTTC.

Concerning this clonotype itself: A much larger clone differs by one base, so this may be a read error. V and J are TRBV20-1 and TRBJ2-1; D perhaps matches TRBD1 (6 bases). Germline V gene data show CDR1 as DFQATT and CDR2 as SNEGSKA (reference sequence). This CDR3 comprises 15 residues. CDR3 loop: CSAKTTGSSHNEQFF. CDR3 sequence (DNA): TGCAGTGCGAAAACAACAGGGAGCTCCCACAATGAGCAGTTCTTC.

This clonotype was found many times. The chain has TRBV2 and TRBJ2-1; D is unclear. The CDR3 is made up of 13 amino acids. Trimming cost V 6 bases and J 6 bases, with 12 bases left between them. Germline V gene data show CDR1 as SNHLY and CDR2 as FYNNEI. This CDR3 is CASRGNVGNEQFF. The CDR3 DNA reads TGTGCCAGCAGAGGAAACGTCGGCAATGAGCAGTTCTTC.

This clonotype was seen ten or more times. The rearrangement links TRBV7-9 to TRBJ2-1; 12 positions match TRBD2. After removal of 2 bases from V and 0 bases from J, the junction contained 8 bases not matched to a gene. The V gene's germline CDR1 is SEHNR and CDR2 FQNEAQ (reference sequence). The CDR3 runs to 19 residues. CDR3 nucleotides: TGTGCCAGCAGCTTACTAGCGGGGGGGCCCGGGGGCTCCTACAATGAGCAGTTCTTC. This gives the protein CASSLLAGGPGGSYNEQFF.

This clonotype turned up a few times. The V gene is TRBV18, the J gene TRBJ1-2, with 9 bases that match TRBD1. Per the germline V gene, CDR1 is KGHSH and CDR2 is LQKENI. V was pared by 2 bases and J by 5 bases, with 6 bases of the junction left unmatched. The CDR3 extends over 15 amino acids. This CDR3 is CASSPAGQGLYGYTF. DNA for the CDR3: TGTGCCAGCTCACCAGCAGGACAGGGGTTGTATGGCTACACCTTC.